Each of the 5 T cell receptor beta chains below was sequenced from the same sample in a study of cytomegalovirus exposure and HLA in healthy donors. The repertoire was sequenced with immunoSEQ multiplex PCR; TCRdb's copy has only in-frame clones and lacks some. The repertoire holds over 250,000 clones, 86% seen once, with over 0.95% in the top ten. Sample: PBMCs. The receptor set was obtained from a woman between 18 and 29 years old in good health and CMV-seronegative.

The V and J genes are TRBV29-1 and TRBJ2-1; D perhaps matches TRBD1 (6 bases). V lost 5 bases and J lost 4, with 9 bases in between. CDR1 SQVTM and CDR2 ANQGSEA come from the germline V gene. This CDR3 region has 12 residues. CDR3 bases: TGCAGCGTTTTACAGGGATACAATGAGCAGTTCTTC. It yields the protein CSVLQGYNEQFF.

The V call is TRBV6-5, the J call TRBJ1-3, with 10 positions matching TRBD1. CDR3 size: 15 residues. From germline, CDR1 is MNHEY and CDR2 SVGAGI. Germline trimming cut 6 bases from V and 4 bases from J; bases unmatched to any gene: 6. CDR3 sequence: CASRLGTGVGNTIYF. DNA of the CDR3: TGTGCCAGCAGACTCGGGACAGGGGTAGGAAACACCATATATTTT.

This clone showed up just once. The V call is TRBV10-1, the J call TRBJ2-3, with 7 bases that match TRBD2. In germline, CDR1 is WNHNN, CDR2 SYGVQD (reference sequence). The CDR3 is 14 residues long. V gave up 10 bases and J gave up 0 bases; unmatched junction bases: 7. The CDR3 here is CATSSGISTDTQYF. For the CDR3, the DNA is TGCGCCACCTCCAGCGGGATTAGCACAGATACGCAGTATTTT.

The J gene is TRBJ1-1, the V gene TRBV5-6; a possible D gene is TRBD1 (5 bases). Germline CDR1 SGHDT, CDR2 YYEEEE. The CDR3 spans 16 residues. The V gene lost 2 bases and the J gene lost 0 bases, with 14 bases spanning the gap. CDR3 coding DNA: TGTGCCAGCAGCTTTTCCGGACAAAAACTGAACACTGAAGCTTTCTTT. This encodes CASSFSGQKLNTEAFF.

This chain links TRBV7-8 with TRBJ2-3; 7 bases match TRBD2. This CDR3 has 15 residues. Trimming cost V 5 bases and J 7 bases; bases outside gene matches: 12. The germline gives CDR1 SGHVS, CDR2 FQNEAQ. The CDR3 DNA sequence: TGTGCCAGCAGCCCCCGGGAGGACACCATGCATACGCAGTATTTT. This encodes CASSPREDTMHTQYF.